The 18 T cell receptor beta chains presented below share a single source sample, sequenced in a study of blood T cells in healthy people across ages. Combining a sample-barcoded 5' primer with a J-beta primer mix, a second PCR ran for roughly 6 to 12 cycles. TCRdb fed the 5' RACE reads into MiXCR, producing one record per CDR3 protein. The sample lists around 500,000 distinct CDR3 sequences, 47% occurring once. Input material: blood. These receptors came from a man older than 75 in good health.

With regard to this clonotype: A much larger clonotype is one base distant, so this may be a read error. The rearrangement joins TRBV6-6 to TRBJ2-7, with TRBD2 as a possible D gene (5 bases). The V end was cut by 5 bases, the J end by 5 bases, with 16 bases between. Per germline, CDR1 MNHNY and CDR2 SVGAGI (reference sequence). The CDR3 consists of 14 residues. The CDR3 DNA sequence: TGTGCCAGCAGTGATACCAGGAGGTCAGACGAGCAGTACTTC. This translates into CASSDTRRSDEQYF.

This clonotype was detected many times. J is TRBJ2-7 and V is TRBV6-6, with TRBD1 matching over 8 bases. The trim removed 2 bases at V and 0 bases at J, leaving 6 bases unmatched. Germline V gene lookup returns CDR1 MNHNY and CDR2 SVGAGI (reference sequence). This CDR3 spans 16 amino acids. The DNA for the CDR3 is TGTGCCAGCAGTTACGAGAGGACAGGGAGCTCCTACGAGCAGTACTTC. This encodes CASSYERTGSSYEQYF.

This clonotype was observed at least ten times. Compared with germline, one end of the junction differs, possibly owing to a read error. This chain connects TRBV20-1 to TRBJ2-3, with 13 bases lining up with TRBD2. This CDR3 is 15 amino acids long. Looked up from germline, CDR1 is DFQATT and CDR2 is SNEGSKA (reference sequence). CDR3 nucleotide sequence: TGCAGTGCTACTCGACTAGCGGGGGGCACATATACGCAGTATTTT. This gives the protein CSATRLAGGTYTQYF.

This clonotype was found a few times. The rearrangement joins TRBV7-9 to TRBJ1-4, with 7 bases that match TRBD1. Germline V lookup: CDR1 SEHNR, CDR2 FQNEAQ (reference sequence). This CDR3 region has 16 residues. The V gene end was trimmed by 5 bases and the J gene end by 6 bases; junction bases not matched to a gene: 12. The CDR3, as DNA: TGTGCCAGCAGCCATACGCCGGGACAGATCGATGAAAAACTGTTTTTT. Protein sequence: CASSHTPGQIDEKLFF.

This sequence joins TRBV20-1 and TRBJ2-1, with 9 positions matching TRBD2. Germline CDR1 DFQATT, CDR2 SNEGSKA (reference sequence). The CDR3 totals 14 residues. V was clipped by 3 bases and J by 4 bases; unmatched bases: 4. CDR3 in DNA: TGCAGTGCTAGCCTAGCGGGGCCGTACAATGAGCAGTTCTTC. This gives the protein CSASLAGPYNEQFF.

This chain joins TRBV4-2 and TRBJ2-2; the D gene is possibly TRBD2 (5 bases). The V end lost 1 base, the J end lost 2 bases, and 11 bases lay between the germline ends. CDR3 size: 16 residues. Germline values: CDR1 LGHNA, CDR2 YNFKEQ. The CDR3: CASSQATGENTGELFF. As DNA, the CDR3 is TGTGCCAGCAGCCAAGCAACCGGGGAAAACACCGGGGAGCTGTTTTTT.

This clonotype was seen a few times. The chain has TRBV3-1 and TRBJ2-7; 8 bases line up with TRBD2. Germline CDR1 is LGHDT and CDR2 is YNNKEL (reference sequence). With V trimmed by 2 bases and J by 5 bases, 5 bases remained unmatched. This CDR3 comprises 14 residues. The CDR3 coding sequence is TGTGCCAGCAGCCAAAGCGGGAGCGGCCACGAGCAGTACTTC. This sequence encodes CASSQSGSGHEQYF.

This clonotype has just a few counts. V usage is TRBV6-2 or TRBV6-3 and J usage is TRBJ2-1; D unresolved. Germline V lookup: CDR1 MNHEY, CDR2 SVGEGT. The V end was cut by 1 base, the J end by 0 bases, with 10 bases between. The CDR3 has 16 amino acids. The chain's CDR3 is CASSYYPESSYNEQFF. DNA for the CDR3: TGTGCCAGCAGTTACTATCCAGAGAGCTCCTACAATGAGCAGTTCTTC.

The rearrangement uses TRBV20-1 and TRBJ1-3; perhaps TRBD1 as D (6 bases). Germline values: CDR1 DFQATT, CDR2 SNEGSKA (reference sequence). Trimming cost V 3 bases and J 2 bases, with 11 bases left between them. This CDR3 has 14 residues. This chain's CDR3 is CSARGAGTGNTIYF. The DNA for the CDR3 is TGCAGTGCTAGGGGGGCGGGAACTGGAAACACCATATATTTT.

The DNA for the CDR3 is TGTGCCTGGAGTGGGTCGACTAGCGGGTTGTCCGCCAATGAGCAGTTCTTC. Protein sequence: CAWSGSTSGLSANEQFF. The chain is built from TRBV30 and TRBJ2-1; 10 bases match TRBD2. Germline CDR1 and CDR2: GTSNPN and SVGIG (reference sequence). The trim removed 1 base at V and 6 bases at J, leaving 12 bases unmatched. This CDR3 is built from 17 residues.

This clonotype was seen a few times. The chain combines TRBV5-1 with TRBJ2-1; 14 nucleotides line up with TRBD2. Germline V gives CDR1 SGHRS, CDR2 YFSETQ. CDR3 length: 15 amino acids. J gave up 8 bases and V 7 bases, and 8 bases lay outside the gene matches. CDR3 sequence (DNA): TGCGCCAGCCTACCGACTAGCGGGGGGGCTGATGAGCAGTTCTTC. Translation: CASLPTSGGADEQFF.

The chain joins TRBV7-9 to TRBJ1-4, with TRBD1 identical over 12 bases. V lost 5 bases to trimming and J lost 7 bases; unmatched junction nucleotides: 14. Germline loops: CDR1 SEHNR, CDR2 FQNEAQ (reference sequence). The CDR3 runs 18 residues. CDR3 protein: CASSPQKGQGARGEKLFF. The CDR3 DNA is TGTGCCAGCAGCCCCCAGAAGGGACAGGGGGCGCGGGGTGAAAAACTGTTTTTT.

The chain carries TRBV3-1 and TRBJ2-5, with D possibly being TRBD1 (6 bases). The end of the DNA fits TRBJ2-7 better, so the J call may be wrong. The V gene's germline CDR1 is LGHDT and CDR2 YNNKEL (reference sequence). This CDR3 contains 13 residues. The CDR3 is CASSHTTGSEQYF. The CDR3 nucleotides read TGTGCCAGCAGCCATACGACAGGAAGCGAGCAGTACTTC.

This clonotype was detected many times. V gene TRBV6-5 combines with J gene TRBJ2-7; a weak D match, TRBD1 (5 bases). The CDR3 sequence is 14 residues long. CDR1 and CDR2 (germline): MNHEY, SVGAGI. Trimming removed 6 bases at V and 2 bases at J, with 14 bases between. CDR3 in amino acids: CASRYTGPPYEQYF. The CDR3 DNA reads TGTGCCAGCAGGTACACAGGTCCCCCCTACGAGCAGTACTTC.

This clonotype was counted between two and nine times. V gene TRBV29-1 combines with J gene TRBJ2-5; 7 bases line up with TRBD2. The J call could be wrong; TRBJ2-7 is a better fit for the DNA end. CDR1 SQVTM and CDR2 ANQGSEA come from the germline V gene. The CDR3 totals 13 residues. In DNA, the CDR3 is TGCAGCGTTGCCTGGGGGGGTTCCTACGAGCAGTACTTC. Protein sequence: CSVAWGGSYEQYF.

In this sample, this clonotype turned up many times. The V gene is TRBV4-3, the J gene TRBJ1-5, with 10 bases matching TRBD1. The length of the CDR3 is 14 residues. The trim removed 4 bases at V and 5 bases at J, leaving 2 bases unmatched. Per the germline V gene, CDR1 is LGHNA and CDR2 is YSLEER. The CDR3, as DNA: TGCGCCAGCAGCCGGGGGACAGGGGATCAGCCCCAGCATTTT. Translating it yields CASSRGTGDQPQHF.

The V call is TRBV20-1, the J call TRBJ2-4, with a possible D match to TRBD2 (6 bases). CDR3 length: 13 amino acids. With 5 bases removed from V and 6 bases from J, the gap between germline ends came to 14 bases. Germline-derived CDR1 and CDR2 are DFQATT and SNEGSKA (reference sequence). The CDR3 loop reads CSAERWRGNIQYF. The CDR3 DNA is TGCAGTGCTGAGCGGTGGAGGGGAAACATTCAGTACTTC.

This clonotype showed up many times. The chain has TRBV4-3 and TRBJ2-1; the D gene is possibly TRBD2 (5 bases). The germline V gene encodes CDR1 LGHNA and CDR2 YSLEER. This CDR3 is built from 15 residues. Deletions cut 1 base from V and 0 bases from J, with 7 bases between. The CDR3 coding sequence is TGCGCCAGCAGCCAAGTAGCGCCCTCCTACAATGAGCAGTTCTTC. Its translation is CASSQVAPSYNEQFF.